Included here is one T cell receptor beta chain sequence, with context. The sample is drawn from a study of T-cell reconstitution after alpha-beta-depleted transplantation in children. This CDR3 has 12 residues. V shed 5 bases and J shed 4 bases, with 6 bases lying between them. Germline lookup yields CDR1 MNHNY and CDR2 SVGAGI (reference sequence). The library targeted TCRbeta and was prepared with unique molecular identifiers. One entry per CDR3 protein, called by TCRdb with MiXCR from the PCR reads. In the table there are fewer than 550,000 distinct CDR3 sequences, around 15% of which are singletons.

The sequences come from PBMCs, mostly from graft donor cells, collected 360 days after TCRalphabeta/CD19-depleted stem cell transplant. The receptor was derived from a boy less than two years old who had a stem cell transplant for Wiskott-Aldrich syndrome, so the T cells may come from the graft donor. The chain links TRBV6-6 to TRBJ1-5; D unresolved. The CDR3 sequence: CASSTSNQPQHF. As DNA, the CDR3 is TGTGCCAGCAGTACCAGTAATCAGCCCCAGCATTTT.